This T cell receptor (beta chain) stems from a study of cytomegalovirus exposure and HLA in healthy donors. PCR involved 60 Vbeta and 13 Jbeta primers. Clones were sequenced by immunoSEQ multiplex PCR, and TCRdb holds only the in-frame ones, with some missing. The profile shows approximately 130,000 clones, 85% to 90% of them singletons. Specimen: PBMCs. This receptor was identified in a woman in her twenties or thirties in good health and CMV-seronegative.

CDR3 sequence (DNA): TGTGCCAGCAGCGGGGGACTTAGTGGGAACACTGAAGCTTTCTTT. Its protein is CASSGGLSGNTEAFF. This chain links TRBV5-6 with TRBJ1-1; D may be TRBD1 (5 bases). Germline V lookup: CDR1 SGHDT, CDR2 YYEEEE. The CDR3 spans 15 residues. Trimming shortened V by 4 bases and J by 1 base, and 14 bases separated the two germline ends.